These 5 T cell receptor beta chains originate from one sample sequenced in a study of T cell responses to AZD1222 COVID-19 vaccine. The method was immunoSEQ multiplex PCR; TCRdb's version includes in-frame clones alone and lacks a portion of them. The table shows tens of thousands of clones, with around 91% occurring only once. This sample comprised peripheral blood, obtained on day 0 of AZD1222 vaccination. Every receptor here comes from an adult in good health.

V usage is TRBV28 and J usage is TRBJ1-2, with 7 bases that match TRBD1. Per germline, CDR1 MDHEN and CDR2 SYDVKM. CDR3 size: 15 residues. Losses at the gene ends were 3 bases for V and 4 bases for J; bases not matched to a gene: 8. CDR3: CASSFMRQGLYGYTF. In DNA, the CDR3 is TGTGCCAGCAGTTTTATGAGACAGGGTCTCTATGGCTACACCTTC.

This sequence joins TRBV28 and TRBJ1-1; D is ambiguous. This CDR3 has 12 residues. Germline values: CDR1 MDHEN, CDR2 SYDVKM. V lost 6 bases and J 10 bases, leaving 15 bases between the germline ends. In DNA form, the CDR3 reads TGTGCCAGCAGCCTGGGGAGGAGAACAGCTTTCTTT. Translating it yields CASSLGRRTAFF.

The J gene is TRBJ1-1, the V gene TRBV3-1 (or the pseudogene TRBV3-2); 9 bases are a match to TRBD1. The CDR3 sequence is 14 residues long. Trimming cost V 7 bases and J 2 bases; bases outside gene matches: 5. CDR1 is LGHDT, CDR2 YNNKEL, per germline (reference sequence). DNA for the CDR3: TGTGCCAGCACCTTGGGACAGGGAAACACTGAAGCTTTCTTT. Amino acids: CASTLGQGNTEAFF.

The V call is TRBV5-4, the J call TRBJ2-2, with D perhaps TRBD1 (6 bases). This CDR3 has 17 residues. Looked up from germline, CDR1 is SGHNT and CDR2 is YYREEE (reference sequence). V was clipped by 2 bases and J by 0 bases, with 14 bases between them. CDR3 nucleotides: TGTGCCAGCAGCTTAGGGGCGGACAGTTCGAACACCGGGGAGCTGTTTTTT. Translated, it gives CASSLGADSSNTGELFF.

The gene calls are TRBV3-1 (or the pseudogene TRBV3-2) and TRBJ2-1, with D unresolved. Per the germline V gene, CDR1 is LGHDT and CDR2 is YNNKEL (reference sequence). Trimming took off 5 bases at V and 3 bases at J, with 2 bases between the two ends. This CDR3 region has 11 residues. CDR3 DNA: TGTGCCAGCAGCTTCTACAATGAGCAGTTCTTC. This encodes CASSFYNEQFF.